The source of this T cell receptor beta chain is a study of T cells after yellow fever vaccination. Overall study: Fractions of limited cellularity were prepared by means of SMART-Seq v4 Ultra Low Input. Broader study findings: Re-detected after boosting: most primary clones, about 95% of CD4 and about 85% of CD8. Relatively few clonotypes were ones that appeared in both CD4 and CD8 compartments.

The authors made TCR cDNA by 5'RACE template switching, adding a universal primer site and UMIs. TCRdb ran MiXCR on the 5' RACE reads and lists one entry per CDR3 protein. The repertoire holds some 600,000 distinct CDR3 sequences, with approximately 13% as singletons. A word on this clonotype: Its antigen remains unidentified.

The TCR comes from a young man who received the YFV17D yellow fever vaccine. The sample consisted of PBMCs, taken on the day of the yellow fever booster vaccination.

Written as DNA, the CDR3 is TGCAGTGCCAAAGACCCTCCTCTTCGCTTCTTC. Translation: CSAKDPPLRFF. V and J are TRBV20-1 and TRBJ2-1; D not resolved. Trimming took 6 bases from V and 16 from J, leaving 19 bases between them. CDR1 is DFQATT and CDR2 is SNEGSKA in the germline V gene (reference sequence). This CDR3 is built from 11 residues.